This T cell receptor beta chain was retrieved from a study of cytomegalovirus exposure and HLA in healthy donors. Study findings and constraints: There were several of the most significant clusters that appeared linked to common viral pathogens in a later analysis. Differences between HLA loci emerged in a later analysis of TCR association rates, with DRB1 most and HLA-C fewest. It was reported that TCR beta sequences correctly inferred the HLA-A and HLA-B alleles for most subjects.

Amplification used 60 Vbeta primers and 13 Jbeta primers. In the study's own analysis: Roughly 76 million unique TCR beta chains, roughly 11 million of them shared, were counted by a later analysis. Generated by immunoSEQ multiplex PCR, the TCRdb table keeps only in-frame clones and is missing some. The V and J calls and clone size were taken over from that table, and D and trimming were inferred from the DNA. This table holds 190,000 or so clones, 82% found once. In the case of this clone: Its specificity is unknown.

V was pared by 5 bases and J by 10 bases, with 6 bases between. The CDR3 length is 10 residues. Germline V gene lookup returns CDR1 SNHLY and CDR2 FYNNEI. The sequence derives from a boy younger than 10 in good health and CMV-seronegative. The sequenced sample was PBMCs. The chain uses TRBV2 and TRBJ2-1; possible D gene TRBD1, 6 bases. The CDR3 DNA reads TGTGCCAGCAGTAGGGGGGAGCAGTTCTTC. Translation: CASSRGEQFF.